This TCR beta chain was identified in a study of cytomegalovirus exposure and HLA in healthy donors. Study outcomes and limitations: Data from an earlier analysis indicated that most TCR beta V segments were productive either about 87% or about 30% of the time. In vitro testing confirmed three CMV-associated chains as specific for CMV antigens. CMV serostatus alone was available as immune exposure information.

Points on this clone: Its target is not known.

Use of 60 Vbeta and 13 Jbeta primers characterized the PCR. Generated by immunoSEQ multiplex PCR, the TCRdb table keeps only in-frame clones and is missing some. This table has fewer than 25,000 clones, 70% to 85% appearing once. The V gene lost 5 bases and the J gene lost 4 bases, with 7 bases spanning the gap. The germline V gene has CDR1 SGHRS and CDR2 YFSETQ. The length of the CDR3 is 12 residues. This chain uses TRBV5-1 with TRBJ2-1; D is ambiguous. The sample consisted of PBMCs. The receptor's source is a human donor in good health. This CDR3 is CASSPFYNEQFF. DNA for the CDR3: TGCGCCAGCAGTCCTTTTTACAATGAGCAGTTCTTC. Looking up the rest from reference TRBV5-1 and TRBJ2-1 gives the full variable domain: KAGVTQTPRYLIKTRGQQVTLSCSPISGHRSVSWYQQTPGQGLQFLFEYFSETQRNKGNFPGRFSGRQFSNSRSEMNVSTLELGDSALYLCASSPFYNEQFFGPGTRLTVL.